One sample yielded the 15 T cell receptor beta chains listed below, sequenced in a study of T cell responses to AZD1222 COVID-19 vaccine (dated by TCRdb to about 2021). The time point label on this specimen signifies: baseline before first vaccination. Library preparation used the immunoSEQ multiplex PCR assay. TCRdb stores this immuneACCESS table with in-frame sequences only. Part of the clones is absent; in the studies checked, under half of the shortfall reflects unresolved V genes, and no reason is known for the rest. The sample table holds 150,000 to 200,000 clones, of which about 91% were seen once. Approximately 4.8% of the sample lies in the top ten. The source material was peripheral blood, sampled on day 0 of AZD1222 vaccination. The receptors derive from an adult in good health.

Turning to this clone: Other DNA sequences within the sample encode an identical CDR3. The rearrangement joins TRBV6-5 to TRBJ1-2, with D tentatively TRBD1 (5 bases). This CDR3 is built from 15 residues. CDR1 is MNHEY, CDR2 SVGAGI, per germline. Trimming left V 0 bases short and J 2 bases short, with 10 bases between. The DNA of the CDR3 is TGTGCCAGCAGTTACTCGGGTCAGGGAAACTATGGCTACACCTTC. It is translated as CASSYSGQGNYGYTF.

This rearrangement joins TRBV6-5 to TRBJ1-6, with 8 nucleotides matching TRBD1. The V gene's germline CDR1 is MNHEY and CDR2 SVGAGI. The CDR3 is 16 amino acids. With V trimmed by 0 bases and J by 8 bases, 6 bases remained unmatched. CDR3 DNA: TGTGCCAGCAGTTACTCGAGGACAGGGCGGCATTCACCCCTCCACTTT. This encodes CASSYSRTGRHSPLHF.

The rearrangement uses TRBV9 and TRBJ2-2; D tentatively fits TRBD1 or TRBD2 (5 bases each). CDR1 and CDR2 from the germline V gene are SGDLS and YYNGEE. Trimming pared 4 bases from V and 6 bases from J, leaving 19 bases between. The CDR3 runs 16 residues. The CDR3 reads CASSPGKGILSGELFF. As DNA, the CDR3 is TGTGCCAGCAGCCCCGGGAAGGGGATATTGTCCGGGGAGCTGTTTTTT. Variable domain in full (rest from reference TRBV9 and TRBJ2-2): DSGVTQTPKHLITATGQRVTLRCSPRSGDLSVYWYQQSLDQGLQFLIQYYNGEERAKGNILERFSAQQFPDLHSELNLSSLELGDSALYFCASSPGKGILSGELFFGEGSRLTVL.

This clone was detected only once. This rearrangement joins TRBV19 to TRBJ2-7, with D perhaps TRBD1 (6 bases). The CDR3 loop spans 14 amino acids. CDR1 LNHDA and CDR2 SQIVND come from the germline V gene (reference sequence). V was trimmed by 2 bases and J by 3 bases, leaving 11 bases between them. This CDR3 is CASSIQGPIYEQYF. CDR3 DNA: TGTGCCAGTAGTATACAGGGGCCAATCTACGAGCAGTACTTC.

This chain connects TRBV7-3 to TRBJ1-5, with unresolved D. Trimming removed 0 bases at V and 2 bases at J, with 5 bases between. CDR3 length: 14 amino acids. Germline CDR1 reads SGHTA; CDR2 reads FQGTGA. The CDR3 nucleotides are TGTGCCAGCAGCTTAACCGGGGGCAATCAGCCCCAGCATTTT. Translated, it gives CASSLTGGNQPQHF.

This sequence joins TRBV6-1 and TRBJ1-5; no clear D. CDR1 and CDR2 from the germline V gene are MNHNS and SASEGT. The CDR3 runs 17 residues. V dropped 2 bases and J dropped 5 bases, with 19 bases sitting between them. In nucleotides, the CDR3 is TGTGCCAGCAGTGAACTCCCCCTCCGAAGGTGGGATCAGCCCCAGCATTTT. Residues: CASSELPLRRWDQPQHF.

The J gene is TRBJ2-1, the V gene TRBV10-2; TRBD2 might be the D (6 bases). The V gene's germline CDR1 is WSHSY and CDR2 SAAADI. The CDR3 has 14 amino acids. The ends were cut back, 6 bases at V and 9 bases at J, with 18 bases in the middle. The CDR3 protein is CASRLTTRIGEQFF. The CDR3 bases are TGCGCCAGCAGGCTCACGACTAGGATCGGTGAGCAGTTCTTC.

The table lists this clone with a few counts. The chain carries TRBV25-1 and TRBJ1-5, with D hard to call. Trimming stripped 11 bases from V and 5 bases from J, with 10 bases between. The length of the CDR3 is 11 residues. Germline V lookup: CDR1 MGHDK, CDR2 SYGVNS. The CDR3 coding sequence is TGTGCCCTCATGCGTGATCAGCCCCAGCATTTT. It yields the protein CALMRDQPQHF.

CDR3 amino acids: CASSPRTSGETQYF. The CDR3 DNA sequence: TGTGCCAGCTCACCCCGGACTAGTGGGGAGACCCAGTACTTC. V and J are TRBV18 and TRBJ2-5; TRBD2 aligns across 7 bases. After removal of 3 bases from V and 5 bases from J, the junction contained 6 bases not matched to a gene. Looked up from germline, CDR1 is KGHSH and CDR2 is LQKENI. The CDR3 runs 14 residues. The entire variable domain, with the rest obtained from reference TRBV18 and TRBJ2-5, is as follows: NAGVMQNPRHLVRRRGQEARLRCSPMKGHSHVYWYRQLPEEGLKFMVYLQKENIIDESGMPKERFSAEFPKEGPSILRIQQVVRGDSAAYFCASSPRTSGETQYFGPGTRLLVL.

This sequence joins TRBV3-1 (or the pseudogene TRBV3-2) and TRBJ2-1, with D perhaps matching TRBD2 (5 bases). This CDR3 is built from 15 residues. From germline, CDR1 is LGHDT and CDR2 YNNKEL (reference sequence). With 1 base removed from V and 7 bases from J, the gap between germline ends came to 14 bases. For the CDR3, the DNA is TGTGCCAGCAGCCAAGGAGTCCCGGGAATAAATGAGCAGTTCTTC. Amino acids: CASSQGVPGINEQFF.

The chain joins TRBV10-3 to TRBJ1-1, with D maybe TRBD1 (5 bases). Trimming removed 6 bases from V and 5 bases from J, with 13 bases in between. CDR3 length equals 13 residues. In germline, CDR1 is ENHRY, CDR2 SYGVKD. The chain's CDR3 is CAIRQRGETEAFF. CDR3 nucleotide sequence: TGTGCCATCAGGCAGAGGGGTGAAACTGAAGCTTTCTTT.

The V call is TRBV7-8, the J call TRBJ2-7; D is unresolved. The V and J ends lost 1 base and 2 bases respectively, with 12 bases between them. CDR3 length: 15 residues. Looked up from germline, CDR1 is SGHVS and CDR2 is FQNEAQ. The CDR3 loop reads CASSLEHGVAYEQYF. DNA of the CDR3: TGTGCCAGCAGCTTAGAACACGGCGTCGCCTACGAGCAGTACTTC.

In its sample, this clone was seen a few times. The chain couples TRBV6-6 to TRBJ1-3, with TRBD1 as a possible D gene (6 bases). Per the germline V gene, CDR1 is MNHNY and CDR2 is SVGAGI (reference sequence). The CDR3 spans 14 residues. V was cut by 6 bases and J by 2 bases, with 11 bases left in between. CDR3 sequence reads: CASRLDSPGNTIYF. CDR3 nucleotides: TGTGCCAGCAGACTGGACAGCCCTGGAAACACCATATATTTT.

This chain joins TRBV5-6 and TRBJ1-2; 7 positions agree with TRBD1. Germline lookup yields CDR1 SGHDT and CDR2 YYEEEE. J was trimmed by 7 bases and V by 0 bases; bases with no gene match: 3. The CDR3 runs 13 residues. The CDR3 reads CASSLAGGGGYTF. The CDR3 bases are TGTGCCAGCAGCTTGGCAGGGGGAGGTGGCTACACCTTC.

This rearrangement joins TRBV5-5 to TRBJ2-1, with TRBD1 matching 10 bases. J gave up 9 bases and V 3 bases, and 9 bases lay outside the gene matches. This CDR3 region has 15 residues. CDR1 is SGHKS and CDR2 is YYEKEE in the germline V gene (reference sequence). CDR3 coding DNA: TGTGCCAGCAGCTCGGCCGGGACAGGGGTGGGTGAGCAGTTCTTC. Protein: CASSSAGTGVGEQFF.